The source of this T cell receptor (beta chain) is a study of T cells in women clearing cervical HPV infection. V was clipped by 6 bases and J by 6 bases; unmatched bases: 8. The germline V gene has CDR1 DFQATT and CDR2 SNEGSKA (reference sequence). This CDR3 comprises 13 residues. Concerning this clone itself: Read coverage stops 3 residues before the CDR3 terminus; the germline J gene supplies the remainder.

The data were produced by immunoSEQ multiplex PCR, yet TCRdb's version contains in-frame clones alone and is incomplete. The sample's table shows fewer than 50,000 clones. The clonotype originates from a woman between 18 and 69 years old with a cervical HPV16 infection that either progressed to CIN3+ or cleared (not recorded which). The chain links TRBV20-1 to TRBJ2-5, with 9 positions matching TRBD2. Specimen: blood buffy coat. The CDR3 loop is CSAPGLAQKTQYF. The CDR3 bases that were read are TGCAGTGCCCCGGGACTAGCTCAAAAGACC.